These T cell receptor beta chains were read from a single sample in a study of T cell repertoires in cytomegalovirus infection. From the reads, TCRdb called clonotypes with MiXCR, one entry per CDR3 protein. The sample lists 270,000 or so distinct CDR3 sequences, over 15% seen once, with around half in the top ten. The sequencing sample was made of CD8+ T cells from PBMCs. Receptors were obtained from a human donor in good health (CMV status not recorded). Some clones in this sample may be carry-over from other donors' samples. CDR3s include the opening cysteine and the closing phenylalanine or tryptophan. The order of the fields is CDR3 length, V gene, clone size, D gene, J gene, CDR3 DNA, CDR3 protein. D genes are given only for firm matches. Expanded clones get a size class; other rows say once, few or many, or leave the size out.

11,TRBV19,few,NA,TRBJ2-5,TGTGCCAGTAGTATGCGGGAGACCCAGTACTTC,CASSMRETQYF
16,TRBV5-4,NA,NA,TRBJ1-5,TGTGCCAGCAGCTTGGGTGGGTTCGGGGCGAATCAGCCCCAGCATTTT,CASSLGGFGANQPQHF
14,TRBV27,NA,TRBD1,TRBJ1-5,TGTGCCAGCAGACAGGGGGCCTCAAATCAGCCCCAGCATTTT,CASRQGASNQPQHF
14,TRBV5-1,many,NA,TRBJ2-1,TGCGCCAGCAGTTTAAGGGGGGCCCCAAATGAGCAGTTCTTC,CASSLRGAPNEQFF
14,TRBV12-3/TRBV12-4,NA,NA,TRBJ2-7,TGTGCCAGCAGACCGGGACTCTCATCCTACGAGCAGTACTTC,CASRPGLSSYEQYF
16,TRBV4-2,once,TRBD1,TRBJ2-7,TGTGCCAGCAGCCAAGCGACAGGGGGAGAGGTCTACGAGCAGTACTTC,CASSQATGGEVYEQYF
18,TRBV6-2/TRBV6-3,NA,NA,TRBJ2-5,TGTGCCAGCAGTTACCTCCCTCCGGACCGTGCAAATCAAGAGACCCAGTACTTC,CASSYLPPDRANQETQYF
13,TRBV7-3,many,NA,TRBJ1-1,TGTGCCAGCAGCCAAACCAAGGGGTCCGAAGCTTTCTTT,CASSQTKGSEAFF
15,TRBV15,few,NA,TRBJ1-2,TGTGCCACCAGCAGAGTGTATAGGGACAACTATGGCTACACCTTC,CATSRVYRDNYGYTF
15,TRBV10-3,NA,NA,TRBJ1-1,TGTGCCATCAGGGCCTCCACAGGGTCGAAGACTGAAGCTTTCTTT,CAIRASTGSKTEAFF
17,TRBV4-1,NA,NA,TRBJ2-7,TGCGCCAGCAGCCATACGGGGGGCCTACTAACCTCCTACGAGCAGTACTTC,CASSHTGGLLTSYEQYF
15,TRBV28,NA,NA,TRBJ1-4,TGTGCCAGCAGAGACTCAGGGCAATCTAATGAAAAACTGTTTTTT,CASRDSGQSNEKLFF
15,TRBV12-3/TRBV12-4,NA,NA,TRBJ2-3,TGTGCCAGCAGTTCTGGGATTACTAGCACAGATACGCAGTATTTT,CASSSGITSTDTQYF
12,TRBV29-1,NA,TRBD1,TRBJ2-7,TGCAGCGTTGCACTACAGGGGTACGAGCAGTACTTC,CSVALQGYEQYF
15,TRBV5-1,NA,TRBD1,TRBJ1-6,TGCGCCAGCAGCTTGAGGACAGGACAGGGTTCACCCCTCCACTTT,CASSLRTGQGSPLHF
12,TRBV7-2,many,NA,TRBJ2-1,TGTGCCAGTCGGCGCCTACTTAATGAGCAGTTCTTC,CASRRLLNEQFF
14,TRBV6-2/TRBV6-3,many,TRBD2,TRBJ2-7,TGTGCCAGCAGTCGAGGACTAGCGGGGAACGAGCAGTACTTC,CASSRGLAGNEQYF
17,TRBV6-8,few,NA,TRBJ2-5,TGTGCCAGCAGTTACAGCTTGGATCAGACACCTCAAGAGACCCAGTACTTC,CASSYSLDQTPQETQYF
16,TRBV2,few,NA,TRBJ1-6,TGTGCCAGCGCGGCCAGCGGCGGGGGTAATAGTTCACCCCTCCACTTT,CASAASGGGNSSPLHF
15,TRBV28,many,TRBD1,TRBJ2-7,TGTGCCAGCAGTTCCGGACAGGGGCTGGACTACGAGCAGTACTTC,CASSSGQGLDYEQYF
14,TRBV6-1,few,TRBD2,TRBJ2-7,TGTGCCAGCAGTGATTTGGGGGGGGGATACGAGCAGTACTTC,CASSDLGGGYEQYF
17,TRBV28,NA,TRBD2,TRBJ2-3,TGTGCCAGCAGTCTCGACCCTAGCGGAAAAACCACAGATACGCAGTATTTT,CASSLDPSGKTTDTQYF
15,TRBV7-9,many,TRBD1,TRBJ1-1,TGTGCCAGCAGCTCCCGGACAGGGGGAGGCCTTGAAGCTTTCTTT,CASSSRTGGGLEAFF
16,TRBV5-5,few,TRBD1,TRBJ1-1,TGTGCCAGCAGCTATCGACCAGGGGGGTTGAACACTGAAGCTTTCTTT,CASSYRPGGLNTEAFF
14,TRBV29-1,NA,TRBD1,TRBJ1-2,TGCAGCGTTGCGTGGGACAGTCCTAACTATGGCTACACCTTC,CSVAWDSPNYGYTF
15,TRBV29-1,few,NA,TRBJ1-2,TGCAGCGTTGAGCGAGAAGACGGATCTAACTATGGCTACACCTTC,CSVEREDGSNYGYTF
19,TRBV7-8,many,TRBD2,TRBJ2-5,TGTGCCAGCAGCTTAGTCCGAACTAGCGGGGGGCAGATTCAAGAGACCCAGTACTTC,CASSLVRTSGGQIQETQYF
15,TRBV2,NA,NA,TRBJ1-1,TGTGCCAGCAGTGAAGGGGCAGGGATGGGCACTGAAGCTTTCTTT,CASSEGAGMGTEAFF
13,TRBV29-1,few,NA,TRBJ1-1,TGCAGCGTCGATCCCGAACACCCCACTGAAGCTTTCTTT,CSVDPEHPTEAFF
11,TRBV12-3/TRBV12-4,many,NA,TRBJ2-5,TGTGCCAGTGGGGGTAGCGAGACCCAGTACTTC,CASGGSETQYF
15,TRBV5-5,few,NA,TRBJ1-1,TGTGCCAGCAGCCTCTTAAGCTTGGGTGGAACTGAAGCTTTCTTT,CASSLLSLGGTEAFF
14,TRBV6-1,NA,NA,TRBJ1-5,TGTGCCAGCAGACTCGGACGGAACAATCAGCCCCAGCATTTT,CASRLGRNNQPQHF
14,TRBV14,NA,NA,TRBJ2-7,TGTGCCAGCAGCCTTGACAGGTTTTCCTACGAGCAGTACTTC,CASSLDRFSYEQYF
14,TRBV12-3/TRBV12-4,many,TRBD1,TRBJ1-2,TGTGCCAGCAGTTCGACAGGGGTCGGCTATGGCTACACCTTC,CASSSTGVGYGYTF
15,TRBV12-3/TRBV12-4,many,NA,TRBJ2-4,TGTGCCAGCAGTCTCTCGGTGGGGGGATGGGACATTCAGTACTTC,CASSLSVGGWDIQYF
14,TRBV28,many,NA,TRBJ1-1,TGTGCCAGCAGTTTTGGGCCAGAGGTCACTGAAGCTTTCTTT,CASSFGPEVTEAFF
15,TRBV9,few,TRBD1,TRBJ2-1,TGTGCCAGCAGCGTAGCTTTGGGACAGTTAGATGAGCAGTTCTTC,CASSVALGQLDEQFF
14,TRBV7-9,many,NA,TRBJ2-5,TGTGCCAGCAGCTTACCACAGGGCCAAGAGACCCAGTACTTC,CASSLPQGQETQYF
18,TRBV7-9,few,NA,TRBJ2-3,TGTGCCAGCAGTACTAAAGGGGGACCGGGACTCGAGTTAGATACGCAGTATTTT,CASSTKGGPGLELDTQYF
14,TRBV6-2/TRBV6-3,NA,NA,TRBJ1-1,TGTGCCAGCAGCCTCGGCAGGGGAAGGGCTGAAGCTTTCTTT,CASSLGRGRAEAFF
13,TRBV5-4,NA,NA,TRBJ1-2,TGTGCCAGCAGCTTCGCCACGGTCTATGGCTACACCTTC,CASSFATVYGYTF
13,TRBV20-1,many,TRBD2,TRBJ2-7,TGCAGTGCTAGGGACGGGGGGTTCTACGAGCAGTACTTC,CSARDGGFYEQYF
16,TRBV2,few,TRBD1,TRBJ2-7,TGTGCCAGCACGCCGAGGGGGCAGGGGGAATTCTACGAGCAGTACTTC,CASTPRGQGEFYEQYF
14,TRBV27,few,NA,TRBJ2-7,TGTGCCAGCAGCCCCGGTGGACAAAACTACGAGCAGTACTTC,CASSPGGQNYEQYF
11,TRBV19,few,NA,TRBJ2-7,TGTGCCAGCCAGGCCGGGTCTGAGCAGTACTTC,CASQAGSEQYF
14,TRBV7-9,many,NA,TRBJ2-2,TGTGCCAGCAGCTTAACTCGCGTTAACGGGGAGCTGTTTTTT,CASSLTRVNGELFF
16,TRBV20-1,many,TRBD2,TRBJ2-5,TGCAGTGCTAGAGCTGCTAGCGGGGGGCGGGTCGAGACCCAGTACTTC,CSARAASGGRVETQYF
19,TRBV7-9,few,TRBD2,TRBJ2-7,TGTGCCAGCAGCTTCCCTCCGTCTAGCGGCGGCCAAAGCTCCTACGAGCAGTACTTC,CASSFPPSSGGQSSYEQYF
14,TRBV4-1,NA,NA,TRBJ1-1,TGCGCCAGCAGACCTGGACCGTCGAACACTGAAGCTTTCTTT,CASRPGPSNTEAFF
15,TRBV20-1,many,NA,TRBJ2-3,TGCAGTGCTAGGGACCTAGGGCGAGACACAGATACGCAGTATTTT,CSARDLGRDTDTQYF
15,TRBV20-1,few,NA,TRBJ1-5,TGCAGTGCTAGGCCATTACGCAACAGCAATCAGCCCCAGCATTTT,CSARPLRNSNQPQHF
14,TRBV24-1,NA,NA,TRBJ2-1,TGTGCCACCAGTGACTTCACAGGAGACAATGAGCAGTTCTTC,CATSDFTGDNEQFF
15,TRBV20-1,few,NA,TRBJ2-3,TGCAGTGCTAGAATGGGGCAGGGCGGCACAGATACGCAGTATTTT,CSARMGQGGTDTQYF
14,TRBV7-9,many,NA,TRBJ1-5,TGTGCCAGCAGCTTAGCGGAGGGGCATCAGCCCCAGCATTTT,CASSLAEGHQPQHF
13,TRBV7-9,many,NA,TRBJ2-7,TGTGCCAGCAGCCCCTCCCCAGGGTACGAGCAGTACTTC,CASSPSPGYEQYF
12,TRBV7-2,many,NA,TRBJ2-3,TGTGCCAGCAGCTTGATTTTAGATACGCAGTATTTT,CASSLILDTQYF
16,TRBV15,once,TRBD1,TRBJ1-6,TGTGCCACCAGCAGAGGATTGCAGGGGGCCACTTCACACCTCCACTTT,CATSRGLQGATSHLHF
18,TRBV7-6,NA,TRBD2,TRBJ2-7,TGTGCCAGCAGCTTAGAAGTTAGGCTAGCGGGGGCCCACTACGAGCAGTACTTC,CASSLEVRLAGAHYEQYF